The rows below give T cell receptor beta chains drawn from one sample of a study of T cell responses to AZD1222 COVID-19 vaccine. Some clones are missing from TCRdb's copy, which holds only in-frame ones; the method was immunoSEQ multiplex PCR. The sample holds roughly 120,000 clones, under 90% seen once. The source material was peripheral blood, sampled on day 0 of AZD1222 vaccination. These receptors were taken from an adult in good health. Both conserved end residues are part of each CDR3. The D gene is left open where the match is weak. Only some rows state a clone size, as once, few, many or a class for expanded clones.

cdr3_aa	cdr3_nt	j_call	clone_size	cdr3_length	d_call	v_call
CSVVGSYEQYF	TGCAGCGTAGTAGGCAGCTACGAGCAGTACTTC	TRBJ2-7	-	11	-	TRBV29-1
CASSQLSKGLAGDYSYEQYF	TGCGCCAGCAGTCAACTATCTAAAGGACTAGCGGGGGATTATTCCTACGAGCAGTACTTC	TRBJ2-7	-	20	TRBD2	TRBV23-1
CASSQPTAGINNYGYTF	TGCGCCAGCAGCCAACCCACGGCGGGGATAAATAACTATGGCTACACCTTC	TRBJ1-2	once	17	-	TRBV4-1
CAWRIQGIGNTIYF	TGTGCCTGGAGGATCCAGGGGATTGGAAACACCATATATTTT	TRBJ1-3	-	14	-	TRBV30
CASSIGRGVNTEAFF	TGTGCCAGTAGTATAGGCAGGGGTGTGAACACTGAAGCTTTCTTT	TRBJ1-1	-	15	-	TRBV19
CAWRDRGTGELFF	TGTGCCTGGAGGGACAGGGGGACCGGGGAGCTGTTTTTT	TRBJ2-2	-	13	TRBD1	TRBV30
CATSDRGGLANEQFF	TGTGCCACCAGTGATCGAGGGGGACTAGCGAATGAGCAGTTCTTC	TRBJ2-1	few	15	TRBD2	TRBV24-1
CASSLWSGQGVSYEQYF	TGCGCCAGCAGCTTGTGGTCGGGACAGGGAGTATCCTACGAGCAGTACTTC	TRBJ2-7	-	17	TRBD1	TRBV5-1
CASSAQSTLHNYGYTF	TGTGCCAGCAGTGCACAGAGCACCCTTCATAACTATGGCTACACCTTC	TRBJ1-2	-	16	-	TRBV28
CASSLIPLVRGGFYNEQFF	TGTGCCAGCAGCTTGATACCCCTTGTCCGGGGGGGATTCTACAATGAGCAGTTCTTC	TRBJ2-1	-	19	TRBD2	TRBV7-8
CASSLATEEKLFF	TGTGCCAGCAGTTTAGCGACAGAAGAAAAACTGTTTTTT	TRBJ1-4	few	13	-	TRBV12-3/TRBV12-4
CASSLFPGTGAFYGYTF	TGTGCCAGCAGCTTATTCCCCGGGACAGGGGCATTCTATGGCTACACCTTC	TRBJ1-2	-	17	TRBD1	TRBV7-2
CASSIDRSHNQPQHF	TGTGCCAGTAGTATAGATCGGTCCCACAATCAGCCCCAGCATTTT	TRBJ1-5	-	15	-	TRBV19
CASSLMEPQHF	TGTGCCAGCAGTTTAATGGAGCCCCAGCATTTT	TRBJ1-5	few	11	-	TRBV28
CASSPQKTEQFF	TGTGCCAGCTCACCCCAGAAGACTGAGCAGTTCTTC	TRBJ2-1	-	12	-	TRBV18
CARQQGNLYTEAFF	TGTGCCAGACAACAGGGAAACTTATACACTGAAGCTTTCTTT	TRBJ1-1	-	14	-	TRBV30
CSVQPLQSTDTQYF	TGCAGCGTACAGCCACTCCAAAGCACAGATACGCAGTATTTT	TRBJ2-3	-	14	-	TRBV29-1
CAWREPAGSHSPLHF	TGTGCCTGGAGGGAACCGGCCGGATCCCATTCACCCCTCCACTTT	TRBJ1-6	-	15	-	TRBV30
CSASDGRNYGYTF	TGCAGTGCTAGTGACGGCAGAAACTATGGCTACACCTTC	TRBJ1-2	-	13	-	TRBV20-1
CASNRDSVTDTQYF	TGTGCCAGTAACAGGGACTCCGTGACAGATACGCAGTATTTT	TRBJ2-3	-	14	-	TRBV19
CASSFLGDTIYF	TGTGCCAGCAGCTTTCTCGGGGACACCATATATTTT	TRBJ1-3	-	12	-	TRBV5-5
CASSLSQGVHEQYF	TGTGCCAGCAGCTTATCACAGGGAGTCCACGAGCAGTACTTC	TRBJ2-7	once	14	-	TRBV11-2
CASNPGVNQPQHF	TGTGCCAGCAACCCAGGGGTCAATCAGCCCCAGCATTTT	TRBJ1-5	-	13	-	TRBV28
CSVDMRGEYGYTF	TGCAGCGTGGATATGAGGGGCGAGTATGGCTACACCTTC	TRBJ1-2	-	13	-	TRBV29-1
CASLHDDLQGRISYEQYF	TGTGCCAGCCTCCACGACGACCTTCAAGGACGGATATCCTACGAGCAGTACTTC	TRBJ2-7	-	18	-	TRBV11-3
CATSRDPGAGANEQFF	TGTGCCACCAGCAGAGATCCCGGCGCAGGGGCAAATGAGCAGTTCTTC	TRBJ2-1	-	16	-	TRBV15
CASSLGRPSSGNTIYF	TGTGCCAGCAGCTTAGGGCGGCCCAGCTCTGGAAACACCATATATTTT	TRBJ1-3	-	16	-	TRBV7-9
CSASSSQMNTEAFF	TGCAGTGCTAGTTCTTCCCAGATGAACACTGAAGCTTTCTTT	TRBJ1-1	-	14	-	TRBV20-1
CASSQTGGTEAFF	TGTGCCAGCAGCCAGACAGGGGGCACTGAAGCTTTCTTT	TRBJ1-1	few	13	TRBD1	TRBV9
CASSPSETYNEQFF	TGTGCCAGCAGTCCTAGCGAGACCTACAATGAGCAGTTCTTC	TRBJ2-1	-	14	-	TRBV7-8
CATRADHSYNEQFF	TGTGCCACCCGAGCGGACCACTCCTACAATGAGCAGTTCTTC	TRBJ2-1	-	14	-	TRBV2
CASSSWDGWGEQFF	TGTGCCAGCAGCTCCTGGGACGGTTGGGGTGAGCAGTTCTTC	TRBJ2-1	-	14	-	TRBV5-6
CASSIGYGGSSSYNEQFF	TGTGCCAGTAGTATTGGTTATGGGGGCTCGAGCTCCTACAATGAGCAGTTCTTC	TRBJ2-1	few	18	-	TRBV19
CASSYSAPATDTQYF	TGTGCCAGCAGTTACTCGGCCCCGGCCACAGATACGCAGTATTTT	TRBJ2-3	-	15	-	TRBV6-5
CASSLGSGIVDEQFF	TGTGCCAGCAGCTTAGGCTCCGGGATTGTCGATGAGCAGTTCTTC	TRBJ2-1	-	15	-	TRBV7-6
CASSLSGPMGDTQYF	TGTGCCAGCTCACTAAGCGGCCCCATGGGAGATACGCAGTATTTT	TRBJ2-3	-	15	-	TRBV18
CASSSPGQGTEKLFF	TGTGCCAGCAGTTCGCCGGGACAGGGGACTGAAAAACTGTTTTTT	TRBJ1-4	-	15	TRBD1	TRBV28
CAIREPGGEPKETQYF	TGTGCCATCAGGGAACCTGGCGGGGAGCCAAAAGAGACCCAGTACTTC	TRBJ2-5	-	16	-	TRBV10-3
CASSLMESTEAFF	TGCGCCAGCAGCTTGATGGAGAGCACTGAAGCTTTCTTT	TRBJ1-1	-	13	-	TRBV5-1
CASSEQGGTDTQYF	TGTGCCAGCAGCGAACAGGGGGGCACAGATACGCAGTATTTT	TRBJ2-3	-	14	TRBD1	TRBV6-4
CASSIGTYYGYTF	TGTGCCAGTAGTATTGGGACTTACTATGGCTACACCTTC	TRBJ1-2	-	13	-	TRBV19
CASIRGGTEAFF	TGTGCCAGTATCCGCGGAGGCACTGAAGCTTTCTTT	TRBJ1-1	once	12	-	TRBV19
CASRTNRSYGYTF	TGTGCCAGCAGAACTAACAGGTCCTATGGCTACACCTTC	TRBJ1-2	-	13	-	TRBV7-9
CASSQAGYQPQHF	TGTGCCAGCAGCCAAGCGGGGTATCAGCCCCAGCATTTT	TRBJ1-5	few	13	-	TRBV3-1/TRBV3-2
CASSIEFSSGNTIYF	TGTGCCAGTAGTATAGAGTTCTCCTCTGGAAACACCATATATTTT	TRBJ1-3	few	15	-	TRBV19
CASSPGWGYEQYF	TGTGCCAGCAGCCCCGGTTGGGGTTACGAGCAGTACTTC	TRBJ2-7	-	13	-	TRBV11-2
CASSHGGTSGGNEQFF	TGTGCCAGCAGCCACGGAGGGACTAGCGGGGGCAATGAGCAGTTCTTC	TRBJ2-1	-	16	TRBD2	TRBV3-1/TRBV3-2
CASSPLTSGQTYEQYF	TGTGCCAGCAGCCCGCTAACTAGCGGACAAACCTACGAGCAGTACTTC	TRBJ2-7	-	16	TRBD2	TRBV5-6
CTRGDGYTF	TGCACCAGGGGGGATGGCTACACCTTC	TRBJ1-2	-	9	-	TRBV1
CASRRTSDYNSPLHF	TGTGCCAGTAGGCGGACCTCCGACTATAATTCACCCCTCCACTTT	TRBJ1-6	few	15	-	TRBV19
CASSYDQGGGKLFF	TGTGCCAGCAGTTACGACCAGGGGGGTGGAAAACTGTTTTTT	TRBJ1-4	-	14	TRBD1	TRBV6-5